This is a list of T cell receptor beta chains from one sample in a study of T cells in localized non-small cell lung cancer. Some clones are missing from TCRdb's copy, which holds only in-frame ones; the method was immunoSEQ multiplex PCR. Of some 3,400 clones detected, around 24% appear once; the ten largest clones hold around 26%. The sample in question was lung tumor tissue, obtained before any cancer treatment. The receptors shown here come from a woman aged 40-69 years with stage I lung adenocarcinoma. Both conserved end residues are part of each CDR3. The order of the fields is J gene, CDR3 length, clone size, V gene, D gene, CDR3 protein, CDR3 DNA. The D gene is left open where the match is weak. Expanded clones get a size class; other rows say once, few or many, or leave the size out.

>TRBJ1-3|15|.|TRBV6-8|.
CASSYSRAAGNTIYF
TGTGCCAGCAGTTACTCGAGGGCAGCTGGAAACACCATATATTTT
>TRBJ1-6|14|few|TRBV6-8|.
CASRQVTSNSPLHF
TGTGCCAGCAGACAGGTGACGAGTAATTCACCCCTCCACTTT
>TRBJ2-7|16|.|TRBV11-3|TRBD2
CASSLGPTSGAYEQYF
TGTGCCAGCAGCTTAGGTCCAACTAGCGGCGCCTACGAGCAGTACTTC
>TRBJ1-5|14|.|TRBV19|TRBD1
CASLRTGSNQPQHF
TGTGCCAGCCTCCGGACAGGGAGCAATCAGCCCCAGCATTTT
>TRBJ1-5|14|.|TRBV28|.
CASSPPGTNQPQHF
TGTGCCAGCAGCCCGCCGGGGACTAATCAGCCCCAGCATTTT
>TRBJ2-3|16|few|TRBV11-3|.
CASSLGGPPLSNTQYF
TGTGCCAGCAGCTTAGGTGGGCCGCCCCTATCAAATACGCAGTATTTT
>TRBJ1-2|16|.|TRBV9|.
CASSVDRWGYLEGYTF
TGTGCCAGCAGCGTAGATCGCTGGGGCTACCTTGAAGGCTACACCTTC
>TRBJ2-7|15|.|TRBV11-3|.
CASSLDGGPNYEQYF
TGTGCCAGCAGCTTAGACGGAGGGCCCAACTACGAGCAGTACTTC
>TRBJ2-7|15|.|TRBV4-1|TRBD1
CASSQGMTGTYEQYF
TGCGCCAGCAGCCAAGGCATGACAGGGACCTACGAGCAGTACTTC
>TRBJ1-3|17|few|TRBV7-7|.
CASIQSSQGSSGNTIYF
TGTGCCAGCATCCAGTCGAGCCAGGGATCATCTGGAAACACCATATATTTT
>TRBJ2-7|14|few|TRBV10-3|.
CAISESKVDYEQYF
TGTGCCATCAGTGAGTCGAAGGTCGACTACGAGCAGTACTTC
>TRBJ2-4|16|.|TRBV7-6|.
CASSFTGVLAKNIQYF
TGTGCCAGCAGCTTTACAGGCGTTCTAGCCAAAAACATTCAGTACTTC
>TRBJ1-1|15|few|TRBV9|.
CASSVGAGPGAEAFF
TGTGCCAGCAGCGTAGGGGCAGGGCCGGGTGCTGAAGCTTTCTTT
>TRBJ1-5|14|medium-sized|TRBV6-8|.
CASSFLNSNQPQHF
TGTGCCAGCAGTTTCTTAAATAGCAATCAGCCCCAGCATTTT
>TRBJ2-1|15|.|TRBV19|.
CASSARSGSYNEQFF
TGTGCCAGTAGTGCTAGGTCGGGCTCCTACAATGAGCAGTTCTTC
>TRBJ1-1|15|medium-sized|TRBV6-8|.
CASSYSMGSSTEAFF
TGTGCCAGCAGTTACTCCATGGGCAGTAGCACTGAAGCTTTCTTT
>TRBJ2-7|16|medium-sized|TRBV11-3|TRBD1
CASSLDPGGRAYEQYF
TGTGCCAGCAGCTTAGATCCAGGGGGACGGGCGTACGAGCAGTACTTC
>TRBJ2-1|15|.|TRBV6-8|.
CASSLTGTAYNEQFF
TGTGCCAGCAGTCTAACCGGGACCGCTTACAATGAGCAGTTCTTC
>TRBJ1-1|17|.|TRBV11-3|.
CASSRGGHGGANTEAFF
TGTGCCAGCAGCAGAGGAGGGCACGGGGGCGCGAACACTGAAGCTTTCTTT
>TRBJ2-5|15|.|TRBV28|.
CASSPARPGQETQYF
TGTGCCAGCAGCCCCGCTCGCCCGGGGCAAGAGACCCAGTACTTC
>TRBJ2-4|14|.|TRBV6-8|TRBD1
CASSSRQGQNIQYF
TGTGCCAGCAGTTCTAGACAGGGTCAAAACATTCAGTACTTC
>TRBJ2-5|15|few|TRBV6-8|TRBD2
CASSSEAGGVETQYF
TGTGCCAGCAGTTCCGAGGCGGGAGGCGTAGAGACCCAGTACTTC
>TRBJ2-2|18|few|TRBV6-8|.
CASSPLTSADSNTGELFF
TGTGCCAGCTCACCCTTGACTAGTGCCGACTCGAACACCGGGGAGCTGTTTTTT
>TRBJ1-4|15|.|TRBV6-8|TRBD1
CASRITGGTNEKLFF
TGTGCCAGCAGAATTACAGGGGGTACTAATGAAAAACTGTTTTTT